The entry below gives a single T cell receptor beta chain sequence along with its context. Its target is not known. Germline CDR1 reads SGHTA; CDR2 reads FQGNSA. The V end was cut by 5 bases, the J end by 4 bases, with 11 bases between. CDR3 length equals 13 residues. Produced via immunoSEQ multiplex PCR; TCRdb's table is partial and in-frame only. Of some 99,000 clones in the sample, about four fifths are singletons; the top ten hold approximately 14%. These data belong to a study of T cell responses to AZD1222 COVID-19 vaccine. Study conclusions and caveats: Most donors were white British and more were female, and clonal diversity was possibly underestimated. Breadth and depth of Spike-specific TCRs rose after two AZD1222 doses.

The sample was peripheral blood, taken 28 days after the second AZD1222 dose. J is TRBJ1-2 and V is TRBV7-2; a possible D gene is TRBD1 (6 bases). The receptor was isolated from an adult who received the AZD1222 COVID-19 vaccine. CDR3: CASSLRGVYGYTF. In DNA, the CDR3 is TGTGCCAGCAGCCTCAGGGGTGTCTATGGCTACACCTTC.